A single T cell receptor beta chain is shown here with its context. The data originate from a study of HIV-infected patients and healthy controls. Trimming took off 3 bases at V and 12 bases at J, with 16 bases between the two ends. The germline gives CDR1 SGHRS, CDR2 YFSETQ. This CDR3 is built from 12 residues. TCRdb reprocessed the 5' RACE reads via MiXCR and lists one record per CDR3 protein. Of about 63,000 distinct CDR3 sequences in the sample, approximately 15% were seen once. This clonotype originated in a human donor in good health. Sequenced input: CD4+ T cells from blood. The rearrangement uses TRBV5-1 and TRBJ2-7; D is uncertain. This CDR3 reads CASSSPQGSRYF. CDR3 DNA sequence: TGCGCCAGCAGCTCCCCACAAGGGTCGCGGTACTTC. Supplemented by reference TRBV5-1 and TRBJ2-7, the full variable domain reads KAGVTQTPRYLIKTRGQQVTLSCSPISGHRSVSWYQQTPGQGLQFLFEYFSETQRNKGNFPGRFSGRQFSNSRSEMNVSTLELGDSALYLCASSSPQGSRYFGPGTRLTVT.